Listed below are T cell receptor beta chains from one sample, sequenced in a study of T cell repertoires in cytomegalovirus infection. TCRdb used MiXCR to reprocess the reads, holding one entry per CDR3 protein. The profile shows around 530,000 distinct CDR3 sequences, around a quarter of them singletons. Sequencing used PBMCs. The receptors were gathered from a human donor in good health (CMV status not recorded). Some clones in this sample may be carry-over from other donors' samples. Each CDR3 is given with its conserved first and last residue. Not every row has a clone size; where given, it reads once, few, many or a size class.

>-|TRBJ1-6|TRBV30
CAWEQGSRSPLHF
>few|TRBJ1-5|TRBV19
CASSSGGLLWHF
>-|TRBJ2-3|TRBV12-3/TRBV12-4
CASSLGLAGITDTQYF
>few|TRBJ2-5|TRBV29-1
CSVGGTGGETQYF
>-|TRBJ1-3|TRBV6-5
CASSYGSGNTIYF
>once|TRBJ2-7|TRBV25-1
CASSQKIASYEQYF
>-|TRBJ2-5|TRBV6-2/TRBV6-3
CASSPWAAQETQYF
>-|TRBJ1-1|TRBV10-2
CASNGQGTEAFF
>few|TRBJ2-5|TRBV7-2
CASSLEPTGTIWF
>-|TRBJ2-1|TRBV12-3/TRBV12-4
CASSLRRASYNEQFF
>few|TRBJ2-7|TRBV29-1
CSVVPSISAEQYF
>-|TRBJ2-5|TRBV6-5
CASSYLLAGEETQYF
>few|TRBJ1-4|TRBV15
CATSRTKGRLVEKLFF
>-|TRBJ1-1|TRBV6-2/TRBV6-3
CASSYSDMNTEAFF
>-|TRBJ2-3|TRBV20-1
CSALKGLAGYTDTQYF
>few|TRBJ1-2|TRBV12-3/TRBV12-4
CASTSTGAYGYTF
>-|TRBJ2-1|TRBV28
CASTVSLAFYNEQFF
>-|TRBJ1-2|TRBV7-2
CASSPSPGADYGYTF
>many|TRBJ1-1|TRBV4-3
CASSQDRWEGGGTEAFF
>few|TRBJ1-4|TRBV14
CASSETATNEKLFF
>-|TRBJ2-1|TRBV7-3
CASSLGRARVNEQFF
>many|TRBJ1-4|TRBV7-2
CASSSTWTGSREKLFF